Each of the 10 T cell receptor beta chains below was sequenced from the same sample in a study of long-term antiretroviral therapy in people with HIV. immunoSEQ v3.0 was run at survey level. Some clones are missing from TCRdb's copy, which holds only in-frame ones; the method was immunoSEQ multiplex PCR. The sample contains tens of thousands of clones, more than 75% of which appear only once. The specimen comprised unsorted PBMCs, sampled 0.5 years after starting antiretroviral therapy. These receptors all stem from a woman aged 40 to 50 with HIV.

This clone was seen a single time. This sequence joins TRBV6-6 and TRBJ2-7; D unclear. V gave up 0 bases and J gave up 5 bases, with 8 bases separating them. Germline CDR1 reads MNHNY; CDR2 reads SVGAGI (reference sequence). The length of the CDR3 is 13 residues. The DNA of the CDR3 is TGTGCCAGCAGTTACTCTAAGTTAGACGAGCAGTACTTC. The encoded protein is CASSYSKLDEQYF.

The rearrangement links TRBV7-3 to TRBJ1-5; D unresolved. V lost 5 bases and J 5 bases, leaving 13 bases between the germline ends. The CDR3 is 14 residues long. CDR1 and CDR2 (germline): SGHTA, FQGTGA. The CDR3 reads CASSPRTEDQPQHF. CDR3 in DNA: TGTGCCAGCAGCCCTCGGACGGAAGATCAGCCCCAGCATTTT.

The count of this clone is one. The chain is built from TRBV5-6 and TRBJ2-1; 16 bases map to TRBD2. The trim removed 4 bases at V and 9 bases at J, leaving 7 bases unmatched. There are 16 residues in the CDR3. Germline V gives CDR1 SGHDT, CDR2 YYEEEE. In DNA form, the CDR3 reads TGTGCCAGCAGCCTTACCGGGACTAGCGGGGGGGGTGAGCAGTTCTTC. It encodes CASSLTGTSGGGEQFF.

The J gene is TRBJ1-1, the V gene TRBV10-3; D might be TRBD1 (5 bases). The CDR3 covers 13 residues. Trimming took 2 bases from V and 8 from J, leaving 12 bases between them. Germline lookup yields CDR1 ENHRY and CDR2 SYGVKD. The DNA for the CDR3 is TGTGCCATCAGTGAGCCAGCCGGGACCGAAGCTTTCTTT. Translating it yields CAISEPAGTEAFF.

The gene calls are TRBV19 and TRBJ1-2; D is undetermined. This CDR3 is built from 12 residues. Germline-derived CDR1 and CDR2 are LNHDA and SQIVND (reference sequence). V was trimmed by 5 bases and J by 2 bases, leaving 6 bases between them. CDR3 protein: CASSGQNYGYTF. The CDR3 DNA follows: TGTGCCAGTAGTGGTCAAAACTATGGCTACACCTTC.

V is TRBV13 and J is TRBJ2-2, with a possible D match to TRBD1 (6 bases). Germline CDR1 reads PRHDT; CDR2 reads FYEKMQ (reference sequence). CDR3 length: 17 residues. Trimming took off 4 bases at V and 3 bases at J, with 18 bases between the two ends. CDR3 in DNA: TGTGCCAGCAGCTACCCACCTGGACAGAAAGACACCGGGGAGCTGTTTTTT. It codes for CASSYPPGQKDTGELFF.

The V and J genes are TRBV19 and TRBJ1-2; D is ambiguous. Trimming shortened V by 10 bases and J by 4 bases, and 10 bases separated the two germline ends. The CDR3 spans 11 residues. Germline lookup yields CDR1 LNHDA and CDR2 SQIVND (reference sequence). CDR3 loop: CATSESYGYTF. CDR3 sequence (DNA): TGTGCCACCAGCGAGAGCTATGGCTACACCTTC.

The CDR3 nucleotides are TGTGCCAGCAGCTTACGGGGAAAGGCCAACAATGAGCAGTTCTTC. Protein product: CASSLRGKANNEQFF. This chain links TRBV7-2 with TRBJ2-1; the D gene is possibly TRBD2 (5 bases). Germline-derived CDR1 and CDR2 are SGHTA and FQGNSA. V lost 2 bases to trimming and J lost 5 bases, with 13 bases between them. The CDR3 sequence is 15 residues long.

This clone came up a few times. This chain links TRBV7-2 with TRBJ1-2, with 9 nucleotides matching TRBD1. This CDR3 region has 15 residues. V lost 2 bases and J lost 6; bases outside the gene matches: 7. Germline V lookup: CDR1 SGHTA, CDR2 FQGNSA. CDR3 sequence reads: CASSLRQGGQDGYTF. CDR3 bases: TGTGCCAGCAGCTTAAGACAGGGGGGGCAGGATGGCTACACCTTC.

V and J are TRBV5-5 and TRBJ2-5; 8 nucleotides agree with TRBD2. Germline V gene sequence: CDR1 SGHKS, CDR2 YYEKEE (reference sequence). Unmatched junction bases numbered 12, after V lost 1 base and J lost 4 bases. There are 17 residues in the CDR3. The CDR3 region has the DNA TGTGCCAGCAGCTTGTTGACGGGGGGGCCGGAGGGAGAGACCCAGTACTTC. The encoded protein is CASSLLTGGPEGETQYF. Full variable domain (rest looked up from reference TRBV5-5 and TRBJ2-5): DAGVTQSPTHLIKTRGQQVTLRCSPISGHKSVSWYQQVLGQGPQFIFQYYEKEERGRGNFPDRFSARQFPNYSSELNVNALLLGDSALYLCASSLLTGGPEGETQYFGPGTRLLVL.